The TCR beta chain under discussion was sequenced for a study of response to subunit inactivated influenza vaccine. Study observations and caveats: After each seasonal influenza vaccination, few new T cells are recruited, the authors suggested.

TCRdb called the RT-PCR reads again in MiXCR, with one record for every CDR3 protein. The sample holds roughly 780,000 distinct CDR3 sequences, about a fifth seen once. In the case of this clonotype: Its antigen is as yet unknown.

CDR1 is ENHRY and CDR2 is SYGVKD in the germline V gene. The CDR3 length is 14 residues. V was trimmed by 4 bases and J by 3 bases, leaving 13 bases between them. V gene TRBV10-3 combines with J gene TRBJ2-7, with D possibly being TRBD2 (6 bases). The sample here was PBMCs from blood, taken more than 4 days after vaccination. The receptor was derived from a man aged 45-60 years who received an inactivated influenza vaccine. CDR3 bases: TGTGCCATCAGTGGGACTAACGAACGCTACGAGCAGTACTTC. Its translation: CAISGTNERYEQYF.